This record covers a single T cell receptor beta chain. Its antigen is unknown. A junction end diverges from the germline sequence, so it may reflect a read error. This entry belongs to a study of identical twins. CDR1 DFQATT and CDR2 SNEGSKA come from the germline V gene (reference sequence). This CDR3 has 13 residues. Findings and caveats of the study: Weaker excess sharing between twins was seen in beta out-of-frame sequences.

Using its own MiXCR run on the 5' RACE reads, TCRdb lists one record per CDR3 protein. The repertoire holds 1.5 million to 2 million distinct CDR3 sequences, with around a third as singletons. The TCR comes from a newborn girl in good health. This rearrangement joins TRBV20-1 to TRBJ2-7, with TRBD2 matching over 11 bases. The sequenced sample was cord blood. CDR3 sequence (DNA): TGCGGTGCTAGCGGGGGGCCCTCCTACGAGCAGTACTTC. It codes for CGASGGPSYEQYF.